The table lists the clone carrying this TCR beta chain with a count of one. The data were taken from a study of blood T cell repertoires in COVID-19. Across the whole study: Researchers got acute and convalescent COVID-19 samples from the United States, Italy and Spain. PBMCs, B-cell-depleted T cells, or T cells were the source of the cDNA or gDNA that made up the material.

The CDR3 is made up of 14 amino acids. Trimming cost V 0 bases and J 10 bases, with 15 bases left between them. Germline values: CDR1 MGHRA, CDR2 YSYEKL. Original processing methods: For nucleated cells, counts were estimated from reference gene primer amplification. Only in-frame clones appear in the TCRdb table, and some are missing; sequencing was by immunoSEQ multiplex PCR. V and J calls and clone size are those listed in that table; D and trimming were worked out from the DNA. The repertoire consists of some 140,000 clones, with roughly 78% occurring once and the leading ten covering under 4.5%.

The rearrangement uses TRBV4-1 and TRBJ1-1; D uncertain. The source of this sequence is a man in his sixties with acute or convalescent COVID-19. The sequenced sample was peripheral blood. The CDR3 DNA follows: TGCGCCAGCAGCCAAGAGTTAAGCAGGCCCTCAGCTTTCTTT. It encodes CASSQELSRPSAFF.